This TCR beta chain emerged from a study of T cell clonotyping in hematopoietic cell transplantation. There are a few counts of this clone. The target antigen is unknown. Trimming took off 5 bases at V and 3 bases at J, with 32 bases between the two ends. The germline CDR1 and CDR2 sequences are MGHRA and YSYEKL. This CDR3 contains 20 residues. Assay: immunoSEQ multiplex PCR; the TCRdb copy retains only in-frame clones and omits some. The sample shows 17,000 or so clones, 90% of them seen only once. General study points: Few recipient clonotypes overlapped donors; over 95% were de novo at given depth. Pathologically expanded recipient clonotypes increased progressively from day 30 to day 180 as diversity fell. Cells were unsorted, so CD4 and CD8 contributions were not separated. Higher Inverse Simpson Index values in graft donor and pretransplant recipient predicted broader posttransplant TCR diversity.

Source material: peripheral blood mononuclear cells. The source of this sequence is a man between 45 and 60 years old in good health. Some clones in this sample may be carry-over from other donors' samples. J is TRBJ2-7 and V is TRBV4-1; the D call may be TRBD1 or TRBD2 (6 bases each). CDR3 in amino acids: CASSAGFVATGTRWNYEQYF. CDR3 DNA sequence: TGCGCCAGCAGCGCGGGATTTGTGGCTACAGGGACGCGATGGAACTACGAGCAGTACTTC.